The 5 T cell receptor beta chains below all came from one sample that was sequenced in a study of blood T cell repertoires in COVID-19. TCRdb's table, derived via immunoSEQ multiplex PCR, lists solely in-frame clones and lacks some. The sample holds 200,000 to 250,000 clones, 88% seen once. Sequencing used peripheral blood. The origin of the receptors is a woman in her sixties or seventies with acute or convalescent COVID-19.

The rearrangement links TRBV19 to TRBJ1-3; the D gene is possibly TRBD1 (5 bases). The CDR3 is made up of 15 amino acids. Germline CDR1 is LNHDA and CDR2 is SQIVND (reference sequence). The V and J ends lost 6 bases and 2 bases respectively, with 14 bases between them. CDR3 residues: CASSLRGMTGNTIYF. DNA for the CDR3: TGTGCCAGTAGCCTTCGGGGGATGACTGGAAACACCATATATTTT.

The chain joins TRBV6-1 to TRBJ1-6; 9 bases align to TRBD1. This CDR3 is 18 amino acids long. The V gene end was trimmed by 2 bases and the J gene end by 0 bases; junction bases not matched to a gene: 5. The germline gives CDR1 MNHNS, CDR2 SASEGT. CDR3 sequence (DNA): TGTGCCAGCAGTGAATACAGGGGGCTGAGCTCCTATAATTCACCCCTCCACTTT. This encodes CASSEYRGLSSYNSPLHF.

The rearrangement joins TRBV7-9 to TRBJ1-2; unclear D gene. The CDR3 has 13 residues. Germline lookup yields CDR1 SEHNR and CDR2 FQNEAQ (reference sequence). The V and J ends lost 0 bases and 3 bases respectively, with 5 bases between them. CDR3 amino acids: CASSLAGYYGYTF. In DNA, the CDR3 is TGTGCCAGCAGCTTAGCCGGTTACTATGGCTACACCTTC.

The V call is TRBV3-1 (or the pseudogene TRBV3-2), the J call TRBJ1-2, with 9 positions matching TRBD1. Per the germline V gene, CDR1 is LGHDT and CDR2 is YNNKEL (reference sequence). The V gene end was trimmed by 4 bases and the J gene end by 2 bases; junction bases not matched to a gene: 8. CDR3 length: 16 amino acids. In nucleotides, the CDR3 is TGTGCCAGCAGCCTGCCCACCGGGACAGGGAACTATGGCTACACCTTC. As protein: CASSLPTGTGNYGYTF.

This rearrangement joins TRBV2 to TRBJ2-3; TRBD2 matches 12 bases. Trimming cost V 7 bases and J 5 bases; bases outside gene matches: 4. CDR3 length: 14 amino acids. The germline V gene encodes CDR1 SNHLY and CDR2 FYNNEI. CDR3 bases: TGTGCCAGCAATAGGGGACTAGCGGGAGATACGCAGTATTTT. Protein product: CASNRGLAGDTQYF.